This TCR beta chain was recovered during a study of blood T cell repertoires in COVID-19 (dated by TCRdb to about 2020). For the study in its entirety: The collaborator samples originated in the United States, Italy and Spain and spanned the acute and convalescent phases of COVID-19. The prospective study material was composed of cDNA or gDNA derived from T cells, B-cell-depleted T cells, or PBMCs. Nearly every sample came with metadata listing a de-identified subject ID, COVID-19 status, age in years and sex. Subjects who had been exposed to COVID-19, were actively infected with it, or had recovered from it provided the deeply sampled blood TCRbeta repertoires that made up the dataset. The samples were drawn from the first 160 participants of the ongoing ImmuneRACE study and from 1,254 subjects provided by 6 global collaborators. The repertoires were released in a freely available public database intended as a resource for research on the immune response to SARS-CoV-2. HLA class I and class II types, where available, came from metadata supplied by the sample provider rather than from assay-based typing.

Findings and caveats that apply to the study as a whole: Clinical and demographic metadata were provided uncurated, with the amount varying by source and participant.

A remark on this clone: Its binding antigen is unknown. Base qualities are not recorded, but no much larger clone differs from it by a single base.

Collaborating institutions collected whole blood in K2EDTA tubes following their own protocols. For TCRbeta analysis, collaborators shipped samples in one of three forms: frozen whole blood, isolated PBMCs, or DNA extracted from either of those sample types. TCRbeta CDR3 regions were amplified from genomic DNA by means of the immunoSEQ Assay, a bias-controlled multiplex PCR. The authors' pipeline ran thus. The number of nucleated cells in each sample was estimated by amplification of reference gene primers within the assay. To quantify the absolute abundance of each unique TCRbeta CDR3 rearrangement, sequence reads were collapsed and filtered. For each sample, productive Simpson clonality was calculated as the square root of Simpson's diversity index over productive rearrangements. The immuneACCESS repertoire file appears here via TCRdb, limited to in-frame rearrangements. These files lack a portion of the clones; in checked studies, under half of the deficit traces to unresolved V genes, and the cause of the others is not known. V and J calls and clone size follow that table, whereas D and trimming were derived from the DNA. This sample comprises 150,000 to 190,000 clones, approximately 90% of them detected only once. Around 14% of the sample is in the top ten clones.

The source of this sequence is a woman aged 40 to 50 with acute or convalescent COVID-19. The sequenced material came from peripheral blood.

For the CDR3, the sequence is CSVGGQGVYTF. The DNA sequence is given as TGCAGCGTTGGGGGCCAGGGGGTCTACACCTTC. The sequence is built from TRBV29-1 and TRBJ1-2; a stretch of 7 junction bases matches TRBD1. Measured from the cysteine to the phenylalanine, the CDR3 is 11 residues long. Only the CDR3 part of the read is kept: 33 bases, read in frame from the first base. Per the germline V gene, SQVTM is the CDR1 and ANQGSEA is the CDR2. At the junction V is shortened by 4 bases and J by 10 bases; bases outside the gene matches: 6.